The 23 T cell receptor beta chains below come from one sample, sequenced in a study of cytomegalovirus exposure and HLA in healthy donors. The PCR ran on 60 Vbeta and 13 Jbeta primers. TCRdb's table, derived via immunoSEQ multiplex PCR, lists solely in-frame clones and lacks some. The repertoire holds around 120,000 clones, with roughly 9.9% as singletons. The sample comprised PBMCs. The receptors stem from a young man in good health and CMV-seronegative.

The chain employs TRBV5-5 and TRBJ2-5; weak D call: TRBD1 (6 bases). In germline, CDR1 is SGHKS, CDR2 YYEKEE (reference sequence). CDR3 length: 18 amino acids. V was shortened by 4 bases and J by 5 bases, with 27 bases between the two germline ends. In nucleotides, the CDR3 is TGTGCCAGCAGCACATCAGGGGTGGGTGACACAGGGTTGGAGACCCAGTACTTC. This codes for CASSTSGVGDTGLETQYF. The full variable domain, completed using reference TRBV5-5 and TRBJ2-5, is DAGVTQSPTHLIKTRGQQVTLRCSPISGHKSVSWYQQVLGQGPQFIFQYYEKEERGRGNFPDRFSARQFPNYSSELNVNALLLGDSALYLCASSTSGVGDTGLETQYFGPGTRLLVL.

This clone came up a few times. The genes are TRBV5-1 and TRBJ2-5, with 11 bases matching TRBD2. This CDR3 is built from 14 residues. Germline CDR1 SGHRS, CDR2 YFSETQ. The ends lost 4 bases at V and 5 bases at J; junction bases unmatched: 4. CDR3 sequence reads: CASSPRTSGETQYF. The CDR3 DNA follows: TGCGCCAGCAGCCCCCGGACTAGCGGGGAGACCCAGTACTTC.

This chain links TRBV15 with TRBJ1-4; 7 nucleotides align to TRBD1. The CDR3 contains 15 residues. Germline loops: CDR1 LNHNV, CDR2 YYDKDF (reference sequence). Unmatched junction bases numbered 7, after V lost 1 base and J lost 8 bases. The CDR3, as DNA: TGTGCCACCAGCAGAGCGGCAGGGGGAAGGGAAAAACTGTTTTTT. It specifies CATSRAAGGREKLFF.

The chain carries TRBV28 and TRBJ1-4, with D unclear. Trimming cost V 6 bases and J 3 bases, with 17 bases left between them. The CDR3 runs 16 residues. Germline V CDR1 and CDR2: MDHEN, SYDVKM. Here the CDR3 DNA reads TGTGCCAGCAGCCCGGACGGGGAAGGAGCTAATGAAAAACTGTTTTTT. This codes for CASSPDGEGANEKLFF.

The chain has TRBV5-1 and TRBJ1-3; D may be TRBD1 (6 bases). V lost 3 bases to trimming and J lost 2 bases, with 9 bases between them. Germline CDR1 is SGHRS and CDR2 is YFSETQ. There are 14 residues in the CDR3. The chain's CDR3 is CASSSQGTGNTIYF. In nucleotides, the CDR3 is TGCGCCAGCAGCTCCCAGGGGACTGGAAACACCATATATTTT.

This clone was seen only a few times. This rearrangement joins TRBV27 to TRBJ2-1, with 9 nucleotides matching TRBD2. Germline CDR1 is MNHEY and CDR2 is SMNVEV (reference sequence). V lost 5 bases, J lost 6 bases, and 11 bases stayed unmatched. CDR3 length equals 16 residues. As DNA, the CDR3 is TGTGCCAGCAGTAGAATAGCGGGAGTGGCTCTCAATGAGCAGTTCTTC. As protein: CASSRIAGVALNEQFF.

The CDR3: CASSLGLGQVIYEQYF. In nucleotides, the CDR3 is TGCGCCAGCAGCTTGGGTCTCGGACAGGTGATATACGAGCAGTACTTC. V gene TRBV5-1 combines with J gene TRBJ2-7, with 7 bases identical to TRBD1. J gave up 4 bases and V 0 bases, and 10 bases lay outside the gene matches. The germline V gene has CDR1 SGHRS and CDR2 YFSETQ. The CDR3 extends over 16 amino acids.

This clone has a handful of counts. V is TRBV6-5 and J is TRBJ1-5; 8 bases agree with TRBD1. J lost 7 bases, V lost 2 bases, and 7 bases had no gene match. Germline values: CDR1 MNHEY, CDR2 SVGAGI. The CDR3 totals 15 residues. The CDR3 sequence is CASSYAPGGGQPQHF. The CDR3 region has the DNA TGTGCCAGCAGTTACGCCCCAGGGGGCGGGCAGCCCCAGCATTTT.

This clone was detected only a few times. The V and J genes are TRBV10-3 and TRBJ2-3; D might be TRBD2 (6 bases). Looked up from germline, CDR1 is ENHRY and CDR2 is SYGVKD. This CDR3 comprises 17 residues. The V end lost 11 bases, the J end lost 4 bases, and 28 bases lay between the germline ends. The CDR3 protein is CAARGPSSTRLADTQYF. CDR3 nucleotide sequence: TGTGCCGCCCGGGGTCCTAGTTCAACCAGACTAGCAGATACGCAGTATTTT.

This rearrangement joins TRBV29-1 to TRBJ2-7, with D tentatively TRBD1 (6 bases). Trimming removed 5 bases at V and 4 bases at J, with 18 bases between. Germline CDR1 reads SQVTM; CDR2 reads ANQGSEA. This CDR3 region has 14 residues. The CDR3 loop is CSVQSGGLAYEQYF. The CDR3 DNA reads TGCAGCGTTCAAAGTGGGGGCCTGGCGTACGAGCAGTACTTC.

This clone was counted only a few times. This chain uses TRBV28 with TRBJ1-5; D perhaps matches TRBD1 (6 bases). Per the germline V gene, CDR1 is MDHEN and CDR2 is SYDVKM. The ends were cut back, 4 bases at V and 3 bases at J, with 13 bases in the middle. This CDR3 comprises 15 residues. CDR3 bases: TGTGCCAGCAGTTCTGCCCCAGGGGACAATCAGCCCCAGCATTTT. Amino acids: CASSSAPGDNQPQHF.

This chain joins TRBV28 and TRBJ1-2; TRBD1 matches 10 bases. This CDR3 is 16 amino acids long. With 5 bases clipped from V and 6 bases from J, the junction kept 12 bases outside the gene matches. The germline V gene encodes CDR1 MDHEN and CDR2 SYDVKM. The CDR3 here is CASSLPGGQGVDGYTF. CDR3 coding DNA: TGTGCCAGCAGTCTCCCCGGCGGACAGGGGGTGGATGGCTACACCTTC.

This clone was counted a few times. The chain uses TRBV5-1 and TRBJ2-5; TRBD2 matches at 7 bases. Germline assignment: CDR1 SGHRS and CDR2 YFSETQ. This CDR3 comprises 14 residues. V was pared by 3 bases and J by 11 bases, with 13 bases of the junction left unmatched. CDR3 sequence: CASSSSGTTPEQYF. In DNA, the CDR3 is TGCGCCAGCAGCTCGTCCGGGACTACCCCGGAGCAGTACTTC.

The chain links TRBV12-5 to TRBJ2-3; the match to TRBD2 covers 11 bases. The germline CDR1 and CDR2 sequences are LGHNT and FRNRAP. V dropped 0 bases and J dropped 4; count of bases not matched to a gene: 6. The CDR3 is 17 amino acids. CDR3 residues: CASGLVIAGGPADTQYF. The DNA for the CDR3 is TGTGCTAGTGGTTTGGTAATAGCGGGAGGGCCCGCAGATACGCAGTATTTT. Filled out from reference TRBV12-5 and TRBJ2-3, the complete variable domain reads DARVTQTPRHKVTEMGQEVTMRCQPILGHNTVFWYRQTMMQGLELLAYFRNRAPLDDSGMPKDRFSAEMPDATLATLKIQPSEPRDSAVYFCASGLVIAGGPADTQYFGPGTRLTVL.

There are a few counts of this clone. V gene TRBV19 combines with J gene TRBJ2-4, with 14 bases identical to TRBD2. Trimming cost V 1 base and J 0 bases; bases outside gene matches: 11. The germline CDR1 and CDR2 sequences are LNHDA and SQIVND (reference sequence). The length of the CDR3 is 21 residues. CDR3 sequence: CASSIAPGTSGRQLAKNIQYF. In nucleotides, the CDR3 is TGTGCCAGTAGTATAGCGCCCGGGACTAGCGGGAGACAGCTAGCCAAAAACATTCAGTACTTC.

The chain is built from TRBV7-2 and TRBJ2-1, with TRBD1 matching 8 bases. This CDR3 region has 15 residues. The V gene end was trimmed by 1 base and the J gene end by 6 bases; junction bases not matched to a gene: 5. CDR1 and CDR2 from the germline V gene are SGHTA and FQGNSA. The CDR3 loop reads CASSLVGQVPNEQFF. CDR3 sequence (DNA): TGTGCCAGCAGCTTAGTGGGACAGGTGCCCAATGAGCAGTTCTTC.

This clone was seen a handful of times. The chain is built from TRBV5-1 and TRBJ1-1; no firm D call. The CDR3 runs 16 residues. The germline V gene has CDR1 SGHRS and CDR2 YFSETQ. Trimming stripped 1 base from V and 1 base from J, with 14 bases between. The CDR3 sequence: CASSLMAKQKNTEAFF. DNA of the CDR3: TGCGCCAGCAGCTTGATGGCCAAACAGAAGAACACTGAAGCTTTCTTT.

V and J are TRBV7-9 and TRBJ2-3; 10 positions agree with TRBD1. CDR1 is SEHNR, CDR2 FQNEAQ, per germline (reference sequence). The CDR3 contains 15 residues. Trimming cost V 0 bases and J 4 bases; bases outside gene matches: 1. The DNA of the CDR3 is TGTGCCAGCAGCTTAGCGACAGGGGGCCCAGATACGCAGTATTTT. It codes for CASSLATGGPDTQYF.

V is TRBV18 and J is TRBJ1-5; 8 bases match TRBD1. The CDR3 is made up of 15 amino acids. The V gene's germline CDR1 is KGHSH and CDR2 LQKENI. Trimming at V came to 2 bases and at J to 2 bases, leaving 2 bases not matched to a gene. The CDR3 loop reads CASSPETGGNQPQHF. CDR3 DNA sequence: TGTGCCAGCTCACCAGAGACAGGGGGCAATCAGCCCCAGCATTTT.

In its sample, this clone was seen a few times. This rearrangement joins TRBV19 to TRBJ2-5, with TRBD1 matching 7 bases. Germline V lookup: CDR1 LNHDA, CDR2 SQIVND (reference sequence). The V gene end was trimmed by 3 bases and the J gene end by 5 bases; junction bases not matched to a gene: 9. The CDR3 length is 15 residues. The CDR3 loop is CASSIPTGTGETQYF. CDR3 DNA: TGTGCCAGTAGTATCCCGACAGGGACCGGGGAGACCCAGTACTTC.

The chain combines TRBV4-1 with TRBJ2-3; perhaps TRBD2 as D (6 bases). CDR1 is MGHRA, CDR2 YSYEKL, per germline. V was clipped by 4 bases and J by 3 bases, with 14 bases between them. The CDR3 has 15 amino acids. Here the CDR3 reads CASSPGERTTDTQYF. The CDR3 DNA sequence: TGCGCCAGCAGCCCGGGGGAGAGGACTACAGATACGCAGTATTTT.

This clone was seen a few times. The gene calls are TRBV7-2 and TRBJ2-1, with 9 bases fitting TRBD2. The CDR3 spans 16 residues. J lost 4 bases, V lost 1 base, and 5 bases had no gene match. Germline lookup yields CDR1 SGHTA and CDR2 FQGNSA. The CDR3: CASSLGSSGIYNEQFF. The CDR3 DNA sequence: TGTGCCAGCAGCTTAGGGTCTAGCGGGATTTACAATGAGCAGTTCTTC.

This clone was observed a handful of times. J is TRBJ1-3 and V is TRBV5-6, with D possibly being TRBD1 (6 bases). V lost 4 bases and J lost 0, with 11 bases in between. The CDR3 is made up of 15 amino acids. Germline CDR1 SGHDT, CDR2 YYEEEE. The CDR3 is CASSRDTGSGNTIYF. The CDR3 DNA sequence: TGTGCCAGCAGCCGGGACACGGGCTCTGGAAACACCATATATTTT. Looking up the rest from reference TRBV5-6 and TRBJ1-3 gives the full variable domain: DAGVTQSPTHLIKTRGQQVTLRCSPKSGHDTVSWYQQALGQGPQFIFQYYEEEERQRGNFPDRFSGHQFPNYSSELNVNALLLGDSALYLCASSRDTGSGNTIYFGEGSWLTVV.